These T cell receptor beta chains were read from a single sample in a study of blood T cells in healthy people across ages. Each CDR3 protein gets one entry after TCRdb re-called the 5' RACE reads with MiXCR. Of 1.5 million to 2 million distinct CDR3 sequences in the sample, about 31% were seen once. The sequencing input was blood. All receptors come from a woman in her thirties in good health. The CDR3 runs from the conserved cysteine through the conserved F or W. A D gene is named only where the DNA matches it firmly. Size values are once, few and many counts, or a class for expanded clones, and some rows have none.

clone_size j_call d_call v_call cdr3_aa cdr3_nt
- TRBJ2-3 TRBD2 TRBV20-1 CSATSGREVDTQYF TGCAGTGCTACTAGCGGGAGGGAGGTAGATACGCAGTATTTT
- TRBJ2-1 - TRBV14 CASSPEGDSFYNEQFF TGTGCCAGCAGCCCGGAGGGTGACAGCTTCTACAATGAGCAGTTCTTC
few TRBJ2-2 - TRBV18 CASSPEGNTGELFF TGTGCCAGCTCACCAGAAGGGAACACCGGGGAGCTGTTTTTT
few TRBJ2-3 - TRBV10-3 CAISEPLATTQYF TGTGCCATCAGTGAGCCTCTAGCCACTACGCAGTATTTT
few TRBJ2-7 TRBD2 TRBV20-1 CSARGVGTTSYEQYF TGCAGTGCTAGGGGGGTGGGGACTACCTCCTACGAGCAGTACTTC
- TRBJ2-1 TRBD1 TRBV5-1 CASSKGQIYNEQFF TGCGCCAGCAGCAAGGGACAGATCTACAATGAGCAGTTCTTC
- TRBJ2-7 - TRBV28 CASRRGGSPSSYEQYF TGTGCCAGCAGACGCGGAGGTAGCCCGAGCTCCTACGAGCAGTACTTC
few TRBJ2-1 - TRBV15 CATSIRGRGGYNEQFF TGTGCCACCAGCATTCGCGGCAGGGGGGGCTACAATGAGCAGTTCTTC
- TRBJ2-7 - TRBV7-2 CASSLATGEQYF TGTGCCAGCAGCTTAGCGACTGGAGAGCAGTACTTC
few TRBJ1-2 - TRBV10-3 CAISDSLNYGYTF TGTGCCATCAGTGACAGCCTTAACTATGGCTACACCTTC
- TRBJ2-1 TRBD2 TRBV12-3/TRBV12-4 CASSWPLAGDRPSSYNELFF TGTGCCAGCAGCTGGCCTCTAGCGGGAGATCGTCCAAGCTCCTACAATGAGCTGTTCTTC
- TRBJ2-5 TRBD2 TRBV4-1 CANSHMRGAGETQYF TGCGCCAACAGCCACATGCGGGGGGCAGGGGAGACCCAGTACTTC
- TRBJ1-5 TRBD1 TRBV4-1 CASSRTDRYNQPQHF TGCGCCAGCAGCCGAACGGACAGGTACAATCAGCCCCAGCATTTT
- TRBJ2-2 TRBD2 TRBV5-1 CASSLEGLASRFF TGCGCCAGCAGCTTGGAAGGACTAGCGTCTAGGTTTTTT
- TRBJ2-7 - TRBV2 CASVPLRYTYEQYF TGTGCCAGCGTACCTCTAAGGTACACCTACGAGCAGTACTTC
- TRBJ2-2 TRBD2 TRBV12-3/TRBV12-4 CASSPRTSGGELFF TGTGCCAGCAGCCCTCGGACTAGCGGCGGGGAGCTGTTTTTT
many TRBJ2-3 - TRBV7-2 CASSKGGWRGMHTDTQYF TGTGCCAGCTCCAAGGGGGGGTGGAGAGGGATGCACACAGATACGCAGTATTTT
- TRBJ2-3 TRBD2 TRBV27 CASSPSAGESTDTQYF TGTGCCAGCAGTCCTTCAGCGGGAGAGAGCACAGATACGCAGTATTTT
- TRBJ1-2 - TRBV7-2 CASSHPAPTGYTF TGTGCCAGCAGCCACCCGGCCCCTACCGGCTACACCTTC
many TRBJ2-3 - TRBV29-1 CSVLAGTDTQYF TGCAGCGTTCTGGCGGGCACAGATACGCAGTATTTT
many TRBJ2-5 - TRBV29-1 CSVLGAQETQYF TGCAGCGTTTTGGGGGCCCAAGAGACCCAGTACTTC
few TRBJ1-2 - TRBV9 CASSEYRDHNYGYTF TGTGCCAGCAGCGAGTACAGAGATCACAACTATGGCTACACCTTC
- TRBJ1-2 TRBD1 TRBV27 CASTLRGNLNYGYTF TGTGCCAGCACCCTCAGGGGGAACCTTAACTATGGCTACACCTTC
few TRBJ2-7 - TRBV6-2/TRBV6-3 CASSYTGPYEQYF TGTGCCAGCAGTTACACAGGTCCCTACGAGCAGTACTTC
few TRBJ2-1 TRBD1 TRBV10-3 CAIRSGTGDNEQFF TGTGCCATCAGGTCTGGGACAGGGGACAATGAGCAGTTCTTC
- TRBJ2-2 TRBD1 TRBV9 CASRGTGGNTGERFF TGTGCCAGCAGGGGGACAGGGGGAAACACCGGGGAGCGGTTTTTT
- TRBJ2-6 - TRBV21-1 CAGSSGRNPSGANVLTF TGTGCCGGCAGCAGCGGACGGAATCCATCTGGGGCCAACGTCCTGACTTTC
- TRBJ2-5 - TRBV7-9 CASSPNRPPETQYF TGTGCCAGCAGCCCAAATAGACCCCCCGAGACCCAGTACTTC
- TRBJ2-3 - TRBV5-1 CASSLKWGELTDTQYF TGCGCCAGCAGCTTGAAATGGGGGGAACTCACAGATACGCAGTATTTT
few TRBJ1-6 TRBD1 TRBV20-1 CSARPTGGLGNSPLHF TGCAGTGCTCGCCCAACAGGGGGCCTGGGTAATTCACCCCTCCACTTT
few TRBJ2-7 - TRBV28 CASSLQIRAGGYYEQYF TGTGCCAGCAGTTTACAAATCCGGGCAGGGGGGTATTACGAGCAGTACTTC
- TRBJ1-1 - TRBV12-3/TRBV12-4 CASSSYPEAFF TGTGCCAGCAGTTCCTACCCTGAAGCTTTCTTT
- TRBJ2-1 TRBD1 TRBV4-1 CASSQGTGKSYNEQFF TGCGCCAGCAGCCAGGGGACAGGGAAGTCCTACAATGAGCAGTTCTTC
- TRBJ2-7 - TRBV5-4 CASSNRDHTYEQYF TGTGCCAGCAGCAACCGGGACCACACCTACGAGCAGTACTTC
- TRBJ2-5 TRBD2 TRBV4-2 CASSRATSGEETQYF TGTGCCAGCAGCCGCGCGACTAGCGGGGAAGAGACCCAGTACTTC
few TRBJ1-1 - TRBV6-1 CASSRTTRGNTEAFF TGTGCCAGCAGCCGAACTACGAGAGGGAACACTGAAGCTTTCTTT
many TRBJ2-1 TRBD1 TRBV4-1 CASSQRQGASSYNEQFF TGCGCCAGCAGCCAACGACAGGGGGCCAGCTCCTACAATGAGCAGTTCTTC
few TRBJ2-7 - TRBV20-1 CSARGDPYEQYF TGCAGTGCCAGGGGCGACCCCTACGAGCAGTACTTC
few TRBJ2-5 - TRBV7-9 CASSPQPKSWGKGQETQYF TGTGCCAGCAGCCCCCAACCGAAGAGCTGGGGGAAGGGCCAAGAGACCCAGTACTTC
few TRBJ1-3 TRBD1 TRBV5-5 CASSWGQIGNTIYF TGTGCCAGCAGCTGGGGACAGATCGGCAACACCATATATTTT
many TRBJ2-5 - TRBV4-1 CASSQVLAETQYF TGCGCCAGCAGCCAAGTGCTAGCGGAGACCCAGTACTTC
- TRBJ2-3 - TRBV2 CASNRDLTDTQYF TGTGCCAGCAATCGGGACCTCACAGATACGCAGTATTTT
- TRBJ1-2 - TRBV19 CASRPDGRFAGYTF TGTGCCAGTAGGCCGGACGGAAGGTTTGCTGGCTACACCTTC
- TRBJ2-5 - TRBV5-1 CASAPGAREGEETQYF TGCGCCAGCGCCCCGGGGGCAAGGGAGGGGGAAGAGACCCAGTACTTC
- TRBJ2-1 TRBD2 TRBV2 CASRARAGDNEQFF TGTGCCAGCCGTGCTCGAGCGGGGGACAATGAGCAGTTCTTC
- TRBJ1-4 - TRBV7-2 CASSLLRGAYLEKLFF TGTGCCAGCAGCCTCCTCCGGGGGGCCTATCTAGAAAAACTGTTTTTT
many TRBJ2-5 - TRBV6-2/TRBV6-3 CASSYQDTLRETQYF TGTGCCAGCAGTTACCAGGACACCCTGAGGGAGACCCAGTACTTC
few TRBJ2-3 - TRBV11-1 CASSTEWDEGGTDTQYF TGTGCCAGCAGCACCGAGTGGGATGAGGGCGGCACAGATACGCAGTATTTT
few TRBJ1-1 - TRBV25-1 CASRREATFTEAFF TGTGCCAGCAGACGAGAGGCTACGTTCACTGAAGCTTTCTTT
- TRBJ2-3 TRBD2 TRBV5-1 CASRTSAYSTDTQYF TGCGCCAGCAGGACTAGCGCCTATAGCACAGATACGCAGTATTTT
- TRBJ1-1 - TRBV4-1 CASSRHDTGNTEAFF TGCGCCAGCAGCCGACACGACACCGGGAACACTGAAGCTTTCTTT
- TRBJ2-1 - TRBV5-1 CASSRGPGASSCNEQFF TGCGCCAGCAGCCGAGGGCCAGGCGCGAGCTCCTGCAATGAGCAGTTCTTC
- TRBJ2-6 - TRBV6-2/TRBV6-3 CASSYLRVGANVLTF TGTGCCAGCAGTTACCTTAGGGTTGGGGCCAACGTCCTGACTTTC
few TRBJ2-3 - TRBV20-1 CSARDGDRGTTDTQYF TGCAGTGCTAGAGATGGAGACAGAGGCACGACAGATACGCAGTATTTT
- TRBJ1-4 - TRBV7-6 CASSYRVSEKLFF TGTGCCAGCAGTTACAGGGTCTCTGAAAAACTGTTTTTT
- TRBJ2-2 - TRBV4-1 CASSLLSTGPNPTGEPFF TGCGCCAGCAGCCTTCTTTCGACAGGCCCGAACCCCACCGGGGAGCCGTTTTTT